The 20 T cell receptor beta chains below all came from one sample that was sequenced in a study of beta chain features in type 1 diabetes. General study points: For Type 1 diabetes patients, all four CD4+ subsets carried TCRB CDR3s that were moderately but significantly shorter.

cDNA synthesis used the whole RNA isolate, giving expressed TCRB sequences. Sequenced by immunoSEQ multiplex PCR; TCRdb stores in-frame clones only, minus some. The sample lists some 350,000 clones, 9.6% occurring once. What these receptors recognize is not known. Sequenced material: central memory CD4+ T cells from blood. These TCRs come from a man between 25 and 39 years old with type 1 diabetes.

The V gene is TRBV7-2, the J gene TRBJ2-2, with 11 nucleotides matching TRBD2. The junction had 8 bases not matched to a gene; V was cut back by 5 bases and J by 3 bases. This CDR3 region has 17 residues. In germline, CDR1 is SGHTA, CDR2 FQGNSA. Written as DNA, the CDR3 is TGTGCCAGCAGCCCCCGATCGACTAGCGGGGACACCGGGGAGCTGTTTTTT. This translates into CASSPRSTSGDTGELFF. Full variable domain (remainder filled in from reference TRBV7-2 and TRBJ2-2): GAGVSQSPSNKVTEKGKDVELRCDPISGHTALYWYRQSLGQGLEFLIYFQGNSAPDKSGLPSDRFSAERTGGSVSTLTIQRTQQEDSAVYLCASSPRSTSGDTGELFFGEGSRLTVL.

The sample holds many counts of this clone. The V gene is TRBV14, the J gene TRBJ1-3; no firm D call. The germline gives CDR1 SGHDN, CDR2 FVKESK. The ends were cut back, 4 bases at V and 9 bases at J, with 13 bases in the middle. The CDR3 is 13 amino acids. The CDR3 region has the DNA TGTGCCAGCAGCCCTACAAACCGGGGCACCATATATTTT. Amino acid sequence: CASSPTNRGTIYF.

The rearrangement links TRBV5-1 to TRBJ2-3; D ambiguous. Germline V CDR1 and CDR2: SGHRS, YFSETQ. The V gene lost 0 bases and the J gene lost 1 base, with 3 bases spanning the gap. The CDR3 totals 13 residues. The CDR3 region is CASSLAGTDTQYF. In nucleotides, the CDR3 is TGCGCCAGCAGCTTGGCGGGCACAGATACGCAGTATTTT.

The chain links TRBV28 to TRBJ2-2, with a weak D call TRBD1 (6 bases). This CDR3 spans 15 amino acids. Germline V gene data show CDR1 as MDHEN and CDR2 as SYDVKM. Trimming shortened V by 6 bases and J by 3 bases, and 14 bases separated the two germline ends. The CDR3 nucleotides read TGTGCCAGCAGCCCAGCCCCAGGGGACACCGGGGAGCTGTTTTTT. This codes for CASSPAPGDTGELFF.

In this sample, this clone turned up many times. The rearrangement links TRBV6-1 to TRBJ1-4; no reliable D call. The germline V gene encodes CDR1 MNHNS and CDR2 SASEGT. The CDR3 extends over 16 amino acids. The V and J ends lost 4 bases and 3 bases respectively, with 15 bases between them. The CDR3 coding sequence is TGTGCCAGCAGTGGACGCTTGCCACAGTCTAATGAAAAACTGTTTTTT. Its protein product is CASSGRLPQSNEKLFF.

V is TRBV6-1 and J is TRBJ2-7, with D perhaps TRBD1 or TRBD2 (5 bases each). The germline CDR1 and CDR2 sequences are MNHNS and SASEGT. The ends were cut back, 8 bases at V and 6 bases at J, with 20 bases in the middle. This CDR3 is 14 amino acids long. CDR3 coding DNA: TGTGCCAGCCGCCGGGACCCCGGTACCAGCGAGCAGTACTTC. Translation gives CASRRDPGTSEQYF.

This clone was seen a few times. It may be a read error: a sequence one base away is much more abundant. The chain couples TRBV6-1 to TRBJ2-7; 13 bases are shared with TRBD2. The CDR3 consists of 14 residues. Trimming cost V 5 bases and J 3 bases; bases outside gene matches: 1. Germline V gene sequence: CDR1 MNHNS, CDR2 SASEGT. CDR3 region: CASSRTSGSYEQYF. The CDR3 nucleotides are TGTGCCAGCAGTCGGACTAGCGGGAGCTACGAGCAGTACTTC.

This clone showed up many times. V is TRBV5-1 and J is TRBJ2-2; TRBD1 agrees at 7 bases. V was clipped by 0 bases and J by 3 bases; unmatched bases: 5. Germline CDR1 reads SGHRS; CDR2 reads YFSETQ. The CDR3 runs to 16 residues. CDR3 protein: CASSLGDSYYTGELFF. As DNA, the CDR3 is TGCGCCAGCAGCTTGGGGGACAGCTATTACACCGGGGAGCTGTTTTTT.

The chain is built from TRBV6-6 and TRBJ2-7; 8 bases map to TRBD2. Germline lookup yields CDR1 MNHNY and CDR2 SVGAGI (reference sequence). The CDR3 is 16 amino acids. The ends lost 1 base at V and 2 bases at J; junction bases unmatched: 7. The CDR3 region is CASSYFGGRRTYEQYF. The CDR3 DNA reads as TGTGCCAGCAGTTACTTCGGCGGGAGGAGAACCTACGAGCAGTACTTC.

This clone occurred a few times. This chain's CDR3 is CASSPGGGYNEQFF. In nucleotides, the CDR3 is TGTGCCAGCAGTCCAGGGGGGGGCTACAATGAGCAGTTCTTC. The chain uses TRBV28 and TRBJ2-1; D possibly uses TRBD1 or TRBD2 (7 bases each). V lost 5 bases to trimming and J lost 3 bases, with 11 bases between them. The CDR3 runs to 14 residues. Germline values: CDR1 MDHEN, CDR2 SYDVKM.

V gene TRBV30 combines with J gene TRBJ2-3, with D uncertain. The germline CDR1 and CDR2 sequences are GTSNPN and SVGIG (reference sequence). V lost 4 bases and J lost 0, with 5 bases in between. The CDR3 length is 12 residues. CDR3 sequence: CAWTASTDTQYF. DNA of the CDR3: TGTGCCTGGACAGCTAGCACAGATACGCAGTATTTT.

CDR3 coding DNA: TGCGCCAGCAGCTTATGGACAGGGTCAGATACGCAGTATTTT. Protein: CASSLWTGSDTQYF. The chain combines TRBV5-1 with TRBJ2-3; 8 bases are a match to TRBD1. This CDR3 comprises 14 residues. The V gene's germline CDR1 is SGHRS and CDR2 YFSETQ. V lost 2 bases to trimming and J lost 4 bases; unmatched junction nucleotides: 3. The full variable domain, with the rest looked up from reference TRBV5-1 and TRBJ2-3, is KAGVTQTPRYLIKTRGQQVTLSCSPISGHRSVSWYQQTPGQGLQFLFEYFSETQRNKGNFPGRFSGRQFSNSRSEMNVSTLELGDSALYLCASSLWTGSDTQYFGPGTRLTVL.

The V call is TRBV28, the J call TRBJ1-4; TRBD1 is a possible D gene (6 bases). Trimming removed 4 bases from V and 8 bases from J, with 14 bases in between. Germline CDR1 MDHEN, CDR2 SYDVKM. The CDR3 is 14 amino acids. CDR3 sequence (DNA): TGTGCCAGCAGTTCCAGGGGCGGTAACGAAAAACTGTTTTTT. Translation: CASSSRGGNEKLFF.

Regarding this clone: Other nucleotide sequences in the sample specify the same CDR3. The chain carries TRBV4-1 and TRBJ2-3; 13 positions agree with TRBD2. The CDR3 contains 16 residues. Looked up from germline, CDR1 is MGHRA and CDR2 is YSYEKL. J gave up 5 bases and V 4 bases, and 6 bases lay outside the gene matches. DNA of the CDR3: TGCGCCAGCAGCCTGGGCGGACTAGCGGGAGAAGATACGCAGTATTTT. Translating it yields CASSLGGLAGEDTQYF.

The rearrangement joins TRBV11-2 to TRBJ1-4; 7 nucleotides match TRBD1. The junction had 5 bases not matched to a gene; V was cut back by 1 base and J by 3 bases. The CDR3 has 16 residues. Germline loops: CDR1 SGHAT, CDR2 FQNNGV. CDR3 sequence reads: CASSLGPGQPNEKLFF. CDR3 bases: TGTGCCAGCAGCTTAGGGCCGGGACAGCCTAATGAAAAACTGTTTTTT.

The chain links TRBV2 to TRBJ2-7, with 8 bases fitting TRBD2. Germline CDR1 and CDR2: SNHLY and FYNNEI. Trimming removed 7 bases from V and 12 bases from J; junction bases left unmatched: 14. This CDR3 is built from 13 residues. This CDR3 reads CASKVGSAGVLYF. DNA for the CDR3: TGTGCCAGCAAGGTAGGGTCAGCGGGAGTACTGTACTTC.

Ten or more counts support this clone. The CDR3 region has the DNA TGTGCCAGCAGCTTAGATGGTCGGGGTGGTTACAATGAGCAGTTCTTC. Amino acids: CASSLDGRGGYNEQFF. This chain uses TRBV7-2 with TRBJ2-1, with D perhaps TRBD2 (5 bases). V was trimmed by 1 base and J by 4 bases, leaving 14 bases between them. Per germline, CDR1 SGHTA and CDR2 FQGNSA. This CDR3 has 16 amino acids.

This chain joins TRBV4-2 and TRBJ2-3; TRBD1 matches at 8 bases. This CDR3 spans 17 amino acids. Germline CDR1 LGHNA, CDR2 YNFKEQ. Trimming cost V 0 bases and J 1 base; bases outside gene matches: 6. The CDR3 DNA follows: TGTGCCAGCAGCCAAGATAGCCAGGGGGCAGGCACAGATACGCAGTATTTT. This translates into CASSQDSQGAGTDTQYF.

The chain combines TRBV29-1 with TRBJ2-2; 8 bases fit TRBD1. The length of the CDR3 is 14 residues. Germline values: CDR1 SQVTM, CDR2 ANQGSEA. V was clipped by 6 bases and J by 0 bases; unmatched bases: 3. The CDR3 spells CSVWTGPNTGELFF. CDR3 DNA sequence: TGCAGCGTCTGGACAGGGCCGAACACCGGGGAGCTGTTTTTT.

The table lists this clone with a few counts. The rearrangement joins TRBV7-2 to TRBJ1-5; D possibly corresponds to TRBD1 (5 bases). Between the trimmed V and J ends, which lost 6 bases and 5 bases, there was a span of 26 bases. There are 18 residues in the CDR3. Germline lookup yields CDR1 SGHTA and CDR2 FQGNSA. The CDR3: CASRFNFGRVKGYQPQHF. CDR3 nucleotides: TGTGCCAGCAGATTCAATTTCGGCAGGGTAAAGGGTTATCAGCCCCAGCATTTT.